The T cell receptor beta chain described here comes from a study of blood T cell repertoires in COVID-19. Study-wide background: Whether acute or convalescent, the COVID-19 samples came from the United States, Italy and Spain.

Source study methods: Reference gene primers were amplified, and this amplification served to estimate nucleated cell counts. Data came from immunoSEQ multiplex PCR; TCRdb stores just in-frame clones and leaves some out. Clone size and the V and J calls come from that table; the DNA yielded D and trimming. The data show 140,000 to 150,000 clones, approximately 88% seen once. Enrollees, about 18 to 95 years old, lived in 24 US areas. Each participant's cohort was designated according to participant-reported clinical history. In germline, CDR1 is SGHDN, CDR2 FVKESK. CDR3 length: 15 amino acids. The V end was cut by 4 bases, the J end by 1 base, with 12 bases between.

Source material: PBMCs or T cells enriched from blood (not recorded which). The chain is built from TRBV14 and TRBJ2-3; the D gene is possibly TRBD1 (5 bases). This clonotype originated in a woman aged 25-40 years with acute COVID-19. In DNA, the CDR3 is TGTGCCAGCAGCCGAGACCCCAGGGGCACAGATACGCAGTATTTT. It yields the protein CASSRDPRGTDTQYF. Filled out from reference TRBV14 and TRBJ2-3, the complete variable domain reads EAGVTQFPSHSVIEKGQTVTLRCDPISGHDNLYWYRRVMGKEIKFLLHFVKESKQDESGMPNNRFLAERTGGTYSTLKVQPAELEDSGVYFCASSRDPRGTDTQYFGPGTRLTVL.